This TCR beta chain was documented in a study of beta chain features in type 1 diabetes (dated 2018 in TCRdb). As for the study more broadly: Mean age, gender distribution, total cell number and subset yield were not different between patients and healthy donors. Across all samples, some 100,000,000 sorted cells were examined, and cell number per subset correlated strongly with RNA yield. In the study, recently diagnosed type 1 diabetes patients and matched healthy donors were compared on the TCRB repertoires of their sorted circulating CD4+ T cell subsets. Naive and central memory subsets were obtained from all 30 or so donors, but regulatory and stem cell-like memory subsets were isolated from only 8 patients and about 8 healthy donors.

The entire isolated RNA was reverse transcribed using the High Capacity cDNA Reverse Transcription Kit, and thus expressed TCRB transcripts were sequenced. Deep immunoSEQ sequencing was applied to naive, central memory and regulatory T cell samples, giving an average of roughly 3.3 million total reads per sample. Sorted cells were lysed in RLT buffer and RNA was extracted with DNase-treated RNeasy Micro or Mini kits, depending on cell number. Each cell subset was processed separately to prevent cross-contamination, with patient and healthy donor samples processed together. The immunoSEQ multiplex PCR was used to amplify TCRB sequences from cDNA, generating 87-bp fragments that spanned the CDR3 region. Sequencing of the amplicons was performed on the Illumina HiSeq platform. Concerning the study's data processing: PCR bias was computationally corrected using synthetic template baselines, reads within Hamming distance 2 were collapsed, and singletons that could not be merged were discarded. By aligning reads against IMGT, V, D and J genes, CDR3 length, and insertions or deletions at six rearrangement sites were assigned. Within each subset, clonotype counts were normalized to sorted cell number, after which true diversity and Gini coefficients were computed with the tcR R package. Repertoire sharing was quantified using the overlap coefficient calculated on TCRB nucleotide sequences. Out-of-frame TCRB sequences from naive cells were analyzed to stand in for the pre-selection repertoire. The table was pulled from immuneACCESS by TCRdb, which kept in-frame rearrangements only. Such tables lose some clones; where checked, under half of the loss comes from unresolved V genes, and the rest has no known cause. The V and J calls and clone size were taken over from that table, and D and trimming were inferred from the DNA. In all, the sample holds 350,000 to 450,000 clones, and approximately 15% of those were seen once. Approximately 0.035% of the sample belongs to the ten largest clones.

The full study reports these points: Sequencing cDNA rather than genomic DNA could over-represent highly expressing activated cells, although activation and CD3 levels did not differ between groups. Type 1 diabetes patients showed a moderate but significant shortening of TCRB CDR3 length in all four CD4+ subsets. Shorter templates might be favored by PCR, yet because patient and control samples were amplified and corrected together, any such skew would affect both groups equally. Because the HLA sub-analyses included only small numbers of individuals, any influence of HLA type on TCRB rearrangement was left unresolved. At VDJ recombination sites, type 1 diabetes patients had fewer insertions and more deleted nucleotides, which implies abnormalities in thymic rearrangement. Naive, central memory and regulatory TCRB repertoires appeared more similar among patients than among healthy donors.

Each donor gave one peripheral blood draw, approximately 110 mL on average, collected into heparinised tubes. Using a panel that included CD45RO, CCR7, CD25, CD127, CD95 and CD27, naive, central memory, regulatory and stem cell-like memory CD4+ T cells were sorted on a BD FACSAria II. All sorted populations exceeded 98% purity. Right away, PBMCs were isolated by Lymphoprep density gradient centrifugation and were stained directly, with no culture step. To minimize batch effects, samples were stained and sorted in pairs, one healthy donor with one patient per experiment. About this clone itself: Its cognate antigen has yet to be identified. Base quality data are lacking; no much larger clone is found one base away.

The CDR3 has 12 amino acids, counting the end cysteine and phenylalanine. The retained sequence is limited to the CDR3, 36 bases, with the frame set at the first base. V drops 5 bases and J drops 9 bases, leaving 11 bases in between. CDR1 and CDR2 are drawn from the germline V gene: MDHEN, SYDVKM. This receptor was obtained from a man between 25 and 39 years old in good health. The V and J genes are TRBV28 and TRBJ2-1, with an unclear D gene assignment. Sample: naive CD4+ T cells from blood. The meaning of the sample's cell subset or site label: true naive CD4+ T cells. Here is the DNA: TGTGCCAGCAGTACAGCGACCAGTGAGCAGTTCTTC. It specifies CASSTATSEQFF.